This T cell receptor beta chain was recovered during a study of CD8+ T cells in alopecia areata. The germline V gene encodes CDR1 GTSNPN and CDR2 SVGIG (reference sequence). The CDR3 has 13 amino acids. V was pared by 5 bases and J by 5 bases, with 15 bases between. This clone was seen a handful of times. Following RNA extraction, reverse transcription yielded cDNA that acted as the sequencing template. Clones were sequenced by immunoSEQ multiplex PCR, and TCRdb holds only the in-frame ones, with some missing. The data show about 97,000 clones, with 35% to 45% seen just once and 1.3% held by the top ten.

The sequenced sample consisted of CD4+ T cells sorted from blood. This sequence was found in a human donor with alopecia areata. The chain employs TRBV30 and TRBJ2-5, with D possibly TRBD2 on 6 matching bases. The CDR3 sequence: CAWARRVRETQYF. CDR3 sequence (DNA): TGTGCCTGGGCCCGGAGGGTCAGGGAGACCCAGTACTTC.